This TCR delta chain was obtained from a study of γδ T cells in repeated Plasmodium falciparum infection. About the research overall: Age- and gender-matched Australian children served as comparison for malaria-exposed Malian children. The study, taken as a whole, reports: One small rural Malian village, predominantly a single ethnic group, supplied the cohort. Compared with Australian children, Malian Vdelta2-negative repertoires seemed more clonal, less diverse, less shared. Over time and infection, Vgamma9/Vdelta2+ repertoires remained highly stable and polyclonal.

Flow sorting of PBMC yielded separate Vgamma9/Vdelta2+ and Vdelta2-negative gammadelta T cell populations for bulk repertoire analysis. This clone was counted a few times. Its antigen is as yet unknown. Given a far larger clone just one base away, this is likely a sequencing read error. The sample contains more than one DNA sequence encoding this CDR3. This CDR3 is built from 18 residues. CDR1 GEAIGNYY and CDR2 EKD come from the germline V gene. TCRdb reapplied CATT to the multiplex PCR reads. The sample records more than 70,000 delta-chain clones, more than 0.85% being singletons. The sequenced sample was gamma-delta T cells from blood. V gene TRDV2 was called; the J gene was not; the D call TRDD3 from the table was never checked on the DNA. The clonotype originates from a pool of human donors (malaria-infected and uninfected, not separated). The DNA for the CDR3 is TGTGCAGACAAGGCTTCCTACGTACCTGGGGACGTTACCGATAAACTTATCTTT. Translation: CADKASYVPGDVTDKLIF.